These 29 T cell receptor beta chains were sequenced from one sample in a study of early T cells in non-severe SARS-CoV-2 infection. TCRdb reanalysed the 5' RACE reads using MiXCR and keeps one entry per CDR3 protein. Seen here are tens of thousands of distinct CDR3 sequences, under 15% observed once, and the top ten hold roughly 6%. Sequenced: whole blood. These receptors were taken from an adult who was a healthcare worker with PCR-confirmed SARS-CoV-2 infection or an uninfected control (not recorded which).

This clonotype was picked up many times. J is TRBJ1-5 and V is TRBV5-5, with D unresolved. Germline CDR1 is SGHKS and CDR2 is YYEKEE (reference sequence). The CDR3 sequence is 14 residues long. V lost 4 bases, J lost 7 bases, and 15 bases lay in between. The CDR3 sequence: CASSNGPAGQPQHF. The DNA for the CDR3 is TGTGCCAGCAGCAACGGGCCAGCGGGGCAGCCCCAGCATTTT.

The chain couples TRBV18 to TRBJ2-7, with a tentative D call TRBD1 (6 bases). The V gene lost 6 bases and the J gene lost 0 bases, with 15 bases spanning the gap. The CDR3 contains 15 residues. Germline CDR1 reads KGHSH; CDR2 reads LQKENI. The CDR3 DNA reads as TGTGCCAGCTCCACCAGGGGCAGGGCCTCCTACGAGCAGTACTTC. As protein: CASSTRGRASYEQYF.

The rearrangement joins TRBV21-1 to TRBJ2-7. TRBV21-1 is labeled a pseudogene. This CDR3 has 14 amino acids. CDR3 DNA sequence: TGTGCCAGCAGCAAATCTTTCCAGTCCTACGAGCAGTACTTC. This sequence encodes CASSKSFQSYEQYF.

The chain carries TRBV6-6 and TRBJ2-3; 7 bases are shared with TRBD2. CDR1 is MNHNY and CDR2 is SVGAGI in the germline V gene (reference sequence). The J segment lost 5 bases and the V segment lost 7 bases, leaving 6 bases of the junction unmatched. The CDR3 is 13 amino acids. CDR3 coding DNA: TGTGCCAGCAAGGCAAGCGGGAAAGATACGCAGTATTTT. It yields the protein CASKASGKDTQYF.

In its sample, this clonotype was seen a few times. The gene calls are TRBV11-1 and TRBJ1-2; TRBD1 might be the D (5 bases). V was cut by 5 bases and J by 8 bases, with 18 bases left in between. The CDR3 has 14 residues. Germline CDR1 and CDR2: SGHAT and FQDESV (reference sequence). The CDR3 sequence: CASSHGTLQGGYTF. The CDR3 DNA follows: TGTGCCAGCAGCCACGGGACCTTACAAGGCGGCTACACCTTC. Variable domain in full (rest from reference TRBV11-1 and TRBJ1-2): EAEVAQSPRYKITEKSQAVAFWCDPISGHATLYWYRQILGQGPELLVQFQDESVVDDSQLPKDRFSAERLKGVDSTLKIQPAELGDSAMYLCASSHGTLQGGYTFGSGTRLTVV.

This chain connects TRBV6-2 or TRBV6-3 to TRBJ1-6, with 7 bases that match TRBD1. The J segment lost 7 bases and the V segment lost 6 bases, leaving 3 bases of the junction unmatched. In germline, CDR1 is MNHEY, CDR2 SVGEGT. This CDR3 is built from 13 residues. CDR3 region: CASRRGPNSPLHF. DNA for the CDR3: TGTGCCAGCAGAAGGGGGCCAAATTCACCCCTCCACTTT.

This clonotype was counted at least ten times. V and J are TRBV18 and TRBJ2-7; D possibly matches TRBD1 or TRBD2 (5 bases each). The CDR3 loop spans 16 amino acids. Trimming left V 0 bases short and J 5 bases short, with 17 bases between. Germline-derived CDR1 and CDR2 are KGHSH and LQKENI. This CDR3 reads CASSPPASGPLNEQYF. CDR3 nucleotide sequence: TGTGCCAGCTCACCACCAGCATCGGGACCCCTCAACGAGCAGTACTTC.

This clonotype was recorded a few times. The chain employs TRBV10-2 and TRBJ2-1; D call uncertain. The V and J ends lost 7 bases and 6 bases respectively, with 7 bases between them. This CDR3 has 11 residues. From germline, CDR1 is WSHSY and CDR2 SAAADI. This CDR3 is CASTASNEQFF. Written as DNA, the CDR3 is TGCGCCAGCACCGCTTCCAATGAGCAGTTCTTC.

This clonotype was counted at least ten times. This chain connects TRBV18 to TRBJ1-4; no reliable D call. Trimming stripped 2 bases from V and 0 bases from J, with 13 bases between. CDR3 length: 17 amino acids. Germline CDR1 is KGHSH and CDR2 is LQKENI. CDR3 protein: CASSPSVRAATNEKLFF. The CDR3 DNA reads TGTGCCAGCTCACCATCGGTCCGAGCTGCAACTAATGAAAAACTGTTTTTT.

Many counts were recorded for this clonotype. The CDR3 loop reads CSVPVPGGRETQYF. The CDR3, as DNA: TGCAGCGTTCCCGTTCCCGGGGGCAGAGAGACCCAGTACTTC. The V and J genes are TRBV29-1 and TRBJ2-5; either TRBD1 or TRBD2 may fit D (6 bases each). The CDR3 length is 14 residues. CDR1 SQVTM and CDR2 ANQGSEA come from the germline V gene. Trimming removed 5 bases at V and 4 bases at J, with 17 bases between.

The rearrangement links TRBV27 to TRBJ1-6, with D unclear. The CDR3 has 11 amino acids. Deletions cut 11 bases from V and 14 bases from J, with 16 bases between. Germline V gene data show CDR1 as MNHEY and CDR2 as SMNVEV (reference sequence). This CDR3 is CASAESGALHF. CDR3 coding DNA: TGTGCCTCAGCAGAATCCGGGGCCCTCCACTTT.

This clonotype was found many times. The chain carries TRBV7-9 and TRBJ1-1; D is unclear. From germline, CDR1 is SEHNR and CDR2 FQNEAQ (reference sequence). Trimming took 4 bases from V and 3 from J, leaving 9 bases between them. This CDR3 has 13 amino acids. The CDR3 DNA reads TGTGCCAGCAGCTCCCTAGAGTACACTGAAGCTTTCTTT. Protein product: CASSSLEYTEAFF.

In this sample, this clonotype turned up many times. The chain recombines TRBV6-1 with TRBJ2-4; TRBD2 agrees at 7 bases. The CDR3 length is 14 residues. V trimming: 6 bases; J trimming: 3 bases; junction bases outside the gene matches: 5. CDR1 MNHNS and CDR2 SASEGT come from the germline V gene. The DNA of the CDR3 is TGTGCCAGCAGACTCCGGGAGGACAAAAACATTCAGTACTTC. Translated, it gives CASRLREDKNIQYF.

V usage is TRBV11-2 and J usage is TRBJ2-1; D gene uncertain. The V gene's germline CDR1 is SGHAT and CDR2 FQNNGV. The CDR3 covers 13 residues. V lost 5 bases to trimming and J lost 6 bases, with 11 bases between them. In DNA, the CDR3 is TGTGCCAGCAGCCCTTCGACTCGCAATGAGCAGTTCTTC. Translating gives CASSPSTRNEQFF.

Ten or more counts support this clonotype. The chain joins TRBV7-2 to TRBJ2-5; D is unresolved. The V and J ends lost 5 bases and 5 bases respectively, with 9 bases between them. The CDR3 length is 12 residues. CDR1 is SGHTA and CDR2 is FQGNSA in the germline V gene. For the CDR3, the DNA is TGTGCCAGCAGCCGAGGCGTCGAGACCCAGTACTTC. The encoded protein is CASSRGVETQYF.

This clonotype was observed a few times. The rearrangement links TRBV4-2 to TRBJ2-3, with 12 bases matching TRBD2. Trimming removed 5 bases from V and 2 bases from J; junction bases left unmatched: 14. CDR3 size: 19 residues. Germline V gene lookup returns CDR1 LGHNA and CDR2 YNFKEQ. CDR3 sequence (DNA): TGTGCCAGCAGCTCAACCGGGACTAGCGGGCTAGCGCTCACAGATACGCAGTATTTT. This encodes CASSSTGTSGLALTDTQYF.

This clonotype was counted a few times. This chain links TRBV13 with TRBJ1-2; 7 nucleotides align to TRBD1. CDR3 length equals 13 residues. The ends lost 4 bases at V and 2 bases at J; junction bases unmatched: 1. Germline V CDR1 and CDR2: PRHDT, FYEKMQ (reference sequence). The CDR3 reads CASSSGQNYGYTF. The DNA for the CDR3 is TGTGCCAGCAGCTCGGGACAGAACTATGGCTACACCTTC.

In its sample, this clonotype was seen many times. This chain links TRBV10-1 with TRBJ2-7; D perhaps matches TRBD2 (6 bases). The germline V and J ends were trimmed by 6 bases and 7 bases, with 19 bases remaining between them. This CDR3 has 14 residues. Germline assignment: CDR1 WNHNN and CDR2 SYGVQD (reference sequence). The CDR3 bases are TGCGCCAGCAGCCCCGGAGGGGCAGTTAGTGAGCAGTACTTC. Translated, it gives CASSPGGAVSEQYF.

This clonotype has just one count. CDR3 loop: CASSFIQRGSTDTQYF. The CDR3 DNA sequence: TGTGCCAGCAGCTTCATCCAGCGGGGGTCCACAGATACGCAGTATTTT. This sequence joins TRBV13 and TRBJ2-3, with TRBD2 identical over 8 bases. The CDR3 is 16 amino acids. J gave up 2 bases and V 3 bases, and 7 bases lay outside the gene matches. Germline CDR1 reads PRHDT; CDR2 reads FYEKMQ (reference sequence).

The table lists this clonotype with many counts. The chain has TRBV5-1 and TRBJ2-7, with D perhaps matching TRBD1 (6 bases). This CDR3 region has 14 residues. CDR1 is SGHRS, CDR2 YFSETQ, per germline. V was pared by 7 bases and J by 0 bases, with 14 bases between. The CDR3: CASGPRGSSYEQYF. The CDR3 DNA sequence: TGCGCCAGCGGCCCAAGGGGGTCCTCCTACGAGCAGTACTTC.

J is TRBJ1-4 and V is TRBV29-1; TRBD1 aligns across 7 bases. The CDR3 spans 12 residues. Germline V gene lookup returns CDR1 SQVTM and CDR2 ANQGSEA. V lost 8 bases to trimming and J lost 7 bases; unmatched junction nucleotides: 7. CDR3 DNA sequence: TGCAGCATGACAGGGAGCGGTGAAAAACTGTTTTTT. This encodes CSMTGSGEKLFF.

V gene TRBV18 combines with J gene TRBJ2-3, with 11 nucleotides matching TRBD2. CDR3 length: 14 amino acids. Germline V gives CDR1 KGHSH, CDR2 LQKENI. Trimming took 6 bases from V and 8 from J; bases not matched to a gene: 7. The CDR3 loop is CASSELAGEITQYF. CDR3 bases: TGTGCCAGCTCGGAACTAGCGGGAGAAATTACGCAGTATTTT.

This clonotype occurred many times. The chain joins TRBV5-1 to TRBJ2-1, with 7 nucleotides matching TRBD1. From germline, CDR1 is SGHRS and CDR2 YFSETQ. V lost 3 bases to trimming and J lost 1 base; unmatched junction nucleotides: 1. The CDR3 has 14 residues. The chain's CDR3 is CASSSTGSYNEQFF. CDR3 DNA sequence: TGCGCCAGCAGCTCGACAGGGTCCTACAATGAGCAGTTCTTC.

This clonotype was detected a few times. The J gene is TRBJ1-2, the V gene TRBV27; TRBD1 is a possible D gene (5 bases). V was trimmed by 1 base and J by 9 bases, leaving 15 bases between them. The germline CDR1 and CDR2 sequences are MNHEY and SMNVEV (reference sequence). The CDR3 totals 14 residues. The CDR3 region has the DNA TGTGCCAGCAGTTTATTAGGGCAGGGCAGCCGCTACACCTTC. This codes for CASSLLGQGSRYTF.

V is TRBV3-1 and J is TRBJ1-1; unclear D gene. Germline CDR1 LGHDT, CDR2 YNNKEL (reference sequence). Trimming took 6 bases from V and 4 from J, leaving 12 bases between them. This CDR3 contains 13 residues. CDR3 DNA: TGTGCCAGCAGTCCAGTAGTAGCCACTGAAGCTTTCTTT. Translating gives CASSPVVATEAFF.

The DNA of the CDR3 is TGTGCCAGCAGCAAAGGAGCGGCCGAGGTTAAAAAACTGTTTTTT. The encoded protein is CASSKGAAEVKKLFF. V and J are TRBV21-1 and TRBJ1-4. TRBV21-1 is marked as a pseudogene. This CDR3 contains 15 residues.

The V call is TRBV20-1, the J call TRBJ2-5; 7 bases map to TRBD2. Losses at the gene ends were 2 bases for V and 2 bases for J; bases not matched to a gene: 8. CDR3 length: 15 amino acids. Germline V CDR1 and CDR2: DFQATT, SNEGSKA (reference sequence). The CDR3 DNA reads TGCAGTGCTAGATCCCCCCGGGAGGATCAAGAGACCCAGTACTTC. Its protein is CSARSPREDQETQYF.

This clonotype was observed a few times. The chain recombines TRBV28 with TRBJ1-1, with D possibly matching TRBD1 (5 bases). Deletions cut 3 bases from V and 3 bases from J, with 11 bases between. Germline-derived CDR1 and CDR2 are MDHEN and SYDVKM. CDR3 length equals 14 residues. The chain's CDR3 is CASSFDGGHTEAFF. DNA of the CDR3: TGTGCCAGCAGTTTTGATGGGGGTCACACTGAAGCTTTCTTT.

This chain links TRBV7-2 with TRBJ1-4, with D hard to call. Germline V CDR1 and CDR2: SGHTA, FQGNSA. With 2 bases removed from V and 8 bases from J, the gap between germline ends came to 15 bases. The CDR3 is made up of 15 amino acids. The CDR3, as DNA: TGTGCCAGCAGCTTAACGTTTGGAACATGGGAAAAACTGTTTTTT. It encodes CASSLTFGTWEKLFF.